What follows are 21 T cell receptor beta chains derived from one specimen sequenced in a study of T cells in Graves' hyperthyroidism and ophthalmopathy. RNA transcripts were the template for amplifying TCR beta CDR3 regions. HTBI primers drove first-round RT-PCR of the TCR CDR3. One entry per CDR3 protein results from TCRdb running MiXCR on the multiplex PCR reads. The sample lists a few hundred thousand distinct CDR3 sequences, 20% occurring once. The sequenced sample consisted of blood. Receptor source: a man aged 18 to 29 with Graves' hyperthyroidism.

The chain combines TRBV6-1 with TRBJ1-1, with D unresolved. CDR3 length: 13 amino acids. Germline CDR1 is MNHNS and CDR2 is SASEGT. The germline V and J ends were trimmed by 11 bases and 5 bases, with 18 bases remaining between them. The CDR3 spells CAVRETSHTEAFF. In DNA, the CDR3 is TGTGCCGTACGTGAGACATCCCATACTGAAGCTTTCTTT.

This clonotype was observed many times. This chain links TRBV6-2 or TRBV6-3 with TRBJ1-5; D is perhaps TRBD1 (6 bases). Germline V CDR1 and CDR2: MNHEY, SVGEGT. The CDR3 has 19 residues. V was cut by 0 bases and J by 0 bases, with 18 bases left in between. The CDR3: CASSYSSRGQFYSNQPQHF. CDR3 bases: TGTGCCAGCAGTTACTCGTCCAGGGGCCAATTTTATAGCAATCAGCCCCAGCATTTT.

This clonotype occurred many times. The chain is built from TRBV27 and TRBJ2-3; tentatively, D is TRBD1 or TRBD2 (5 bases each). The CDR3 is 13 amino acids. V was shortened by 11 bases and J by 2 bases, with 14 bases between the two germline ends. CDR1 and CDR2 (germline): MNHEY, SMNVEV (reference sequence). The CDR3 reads CASGTGHTDTQYF. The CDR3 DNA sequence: TGTGCCTCCGGGACGGGTCACACAGATACGCAGTATTTT.

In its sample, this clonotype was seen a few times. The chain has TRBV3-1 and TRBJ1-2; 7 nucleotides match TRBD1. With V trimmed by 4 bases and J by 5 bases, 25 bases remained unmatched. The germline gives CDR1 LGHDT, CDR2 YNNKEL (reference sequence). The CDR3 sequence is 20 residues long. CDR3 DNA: TGTGCCAGCAGCCCCCGGGGAGGGGGCGCTTCCCCTTTAAAACCATATGGCTACACCTTC. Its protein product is CASSPRGGGASPLKPYGYTF.

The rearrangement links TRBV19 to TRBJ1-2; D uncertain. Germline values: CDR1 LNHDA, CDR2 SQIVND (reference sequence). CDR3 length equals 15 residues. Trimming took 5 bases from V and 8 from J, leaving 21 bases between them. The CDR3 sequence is CASSPSRTSLGGYTF. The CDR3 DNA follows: TGTGCCAGTAGTCCCTCTCGGACCTCCCTGGGAGGCTACACCTTC.

Here the CDR3 reads CASTPGQGTGNTIYF. The CDR3 DNA reads as TGTGCCAGCACCCCGGGACAGGGAACTGGAAACACCATATATTTT. The chain links TRBV5-8 to TRBJ1-3; 9 nucleotides match TRBD1. CDR3 size: 15 residues. V trimming: 6 bases; J trimming: 2 bases; junction bases outside the gene matches: 6. Germline assignment: CDR1 SGHTS and CDR2 YDEGEE.

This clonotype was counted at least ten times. The CDR3 nucleotides are TGTGCCAGCAGCTTAGTGACACTGTCAGCTGAAGCTTTCTTT. Translated, it gives CASSLVTLSAEAFF. This chain uses TRBV11-2 with TRBJ1-1; D gene ambiguous. V lost 1 base to trimming and J lost 6 bases, with 12 bases between them. The germline CDR1 and CDR2 sequences are SGHAT and FQNNGV. The CDR3 sequence is 14 residues long.

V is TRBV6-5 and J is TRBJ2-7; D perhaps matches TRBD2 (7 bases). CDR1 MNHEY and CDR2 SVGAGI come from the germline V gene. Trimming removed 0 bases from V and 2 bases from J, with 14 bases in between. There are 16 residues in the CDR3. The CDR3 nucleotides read TGTGCCAGCAGTTACTCGGACGGGGGGCTCCCCTACGAGCAGTACTTC. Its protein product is CASSYSDGGLPYEQYF.

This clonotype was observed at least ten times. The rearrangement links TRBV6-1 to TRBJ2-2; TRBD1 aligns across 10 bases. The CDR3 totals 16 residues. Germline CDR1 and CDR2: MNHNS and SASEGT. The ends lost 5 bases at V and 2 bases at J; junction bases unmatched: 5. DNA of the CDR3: TGTGCCAGCAGTCCAAGGACAGGGGGAAACACCGGGGAGCTGTTTTTT. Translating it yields CASSPRTGGNTGELFF.

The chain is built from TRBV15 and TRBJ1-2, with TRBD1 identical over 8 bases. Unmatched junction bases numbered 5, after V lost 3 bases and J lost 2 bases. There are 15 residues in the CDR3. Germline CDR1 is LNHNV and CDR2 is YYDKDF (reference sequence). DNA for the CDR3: TGTGCCACCAGCAGGGAAAGACAGGGGAACTATGGCTACACCTTC. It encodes CATSRERQGNYGYTF.

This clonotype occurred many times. The CDR3 DNA is TGTGCCACCAGTGATTTTCCTCAAGGGCCCCAGCATTTT. This encodes CATSDFPQGPQHF. This sequence joins TRBV24-1 and TRBJ1-5, with D hard to call. V dropped 1 base and J dropped 9 bases, with 9 bases sitting between them. Germline CDR1 and CDR2: KGHDR and SFDVKD. The CDR3 is 13 amino acids.

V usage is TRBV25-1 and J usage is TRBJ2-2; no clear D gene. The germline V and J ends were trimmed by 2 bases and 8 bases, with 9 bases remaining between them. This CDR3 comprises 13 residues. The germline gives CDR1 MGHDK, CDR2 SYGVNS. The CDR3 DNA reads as TGTGCCAGCAGTGAAAAGGGTCTGGGGGAGCTGTTTTTT. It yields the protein CASSEKGLGELFF.

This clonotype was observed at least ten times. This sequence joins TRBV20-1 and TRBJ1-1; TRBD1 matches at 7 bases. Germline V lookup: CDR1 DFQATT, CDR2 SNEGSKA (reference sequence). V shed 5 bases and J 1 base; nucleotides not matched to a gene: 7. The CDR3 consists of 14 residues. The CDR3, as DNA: TGCAGTGCTCTCTCGGACAGGAGGAACACTGAAGCTTTCTTT. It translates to CSALSDRRNTEAFF.

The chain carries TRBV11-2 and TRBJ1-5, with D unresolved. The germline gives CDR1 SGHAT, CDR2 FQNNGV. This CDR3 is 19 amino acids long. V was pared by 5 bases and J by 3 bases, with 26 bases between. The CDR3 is CASSPTFPRGKSHNQPQHF. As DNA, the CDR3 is TGTGCCAGCAGCCCTACTTTCCCTCGTGGTAAATCGCACAATCAGCCCCAGCATTTT.

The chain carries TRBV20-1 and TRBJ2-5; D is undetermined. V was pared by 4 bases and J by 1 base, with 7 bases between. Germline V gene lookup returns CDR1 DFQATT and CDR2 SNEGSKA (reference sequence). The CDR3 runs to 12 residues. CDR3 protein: CSAKRPQETQYF. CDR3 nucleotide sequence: TGCAGTGCTAAACGCCCCCAAGAGACCCAGTACTTC.

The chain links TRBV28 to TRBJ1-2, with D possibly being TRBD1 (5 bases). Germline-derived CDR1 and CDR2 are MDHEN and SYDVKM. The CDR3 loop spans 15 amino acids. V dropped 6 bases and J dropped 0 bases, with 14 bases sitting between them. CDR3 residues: CASRPTRVANYGYTF. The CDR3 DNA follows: TGTGCCAGCAGACCAACCAGGGTAGCTAACTATGGCTACACCTTC.

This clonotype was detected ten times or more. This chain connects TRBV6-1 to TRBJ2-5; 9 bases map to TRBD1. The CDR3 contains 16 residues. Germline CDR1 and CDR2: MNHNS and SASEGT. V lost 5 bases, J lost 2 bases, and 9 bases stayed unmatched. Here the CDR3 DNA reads TGTGCCAGCAGTCGTAAGGACAGGGGACGGCAAGAGACCCAGTACTTC. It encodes CASSRKDRGRQETQYF.

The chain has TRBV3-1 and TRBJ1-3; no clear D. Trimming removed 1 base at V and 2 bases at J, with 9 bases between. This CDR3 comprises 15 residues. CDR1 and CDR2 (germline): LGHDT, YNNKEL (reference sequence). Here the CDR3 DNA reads TGTGCCAGCAGCCAAGCGGCACACCCTGGAAACACCATATATTTT. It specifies CASSQAAHPGNTIYF.

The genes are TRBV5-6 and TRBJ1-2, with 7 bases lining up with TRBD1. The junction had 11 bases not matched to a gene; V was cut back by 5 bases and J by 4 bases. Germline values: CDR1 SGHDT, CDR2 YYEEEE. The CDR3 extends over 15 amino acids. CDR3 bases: TGTGCCAGCAGTAAAATACAGGGGTCTGGCTATGGCTACACCTTC. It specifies CASSKIQGSGYGYTF.

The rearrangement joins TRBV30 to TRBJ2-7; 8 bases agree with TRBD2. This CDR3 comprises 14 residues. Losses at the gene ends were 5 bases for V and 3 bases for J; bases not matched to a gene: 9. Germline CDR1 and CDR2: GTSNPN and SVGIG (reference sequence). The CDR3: CAWVSGGVDYEQYF. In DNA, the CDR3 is TGTGCCTGGGTCTCGGGGGGGGTGGACTACGAGCAGTACTTC.

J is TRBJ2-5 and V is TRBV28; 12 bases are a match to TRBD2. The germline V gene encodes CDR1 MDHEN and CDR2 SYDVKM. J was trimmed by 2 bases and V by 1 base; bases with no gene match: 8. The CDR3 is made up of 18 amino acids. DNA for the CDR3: TGTGCCAGCAGTTTATTTTTGACTAGCGGGGGAGGACAAGAGACCCAGTACTTC. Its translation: CASSLFLTSGGGQETQYF.